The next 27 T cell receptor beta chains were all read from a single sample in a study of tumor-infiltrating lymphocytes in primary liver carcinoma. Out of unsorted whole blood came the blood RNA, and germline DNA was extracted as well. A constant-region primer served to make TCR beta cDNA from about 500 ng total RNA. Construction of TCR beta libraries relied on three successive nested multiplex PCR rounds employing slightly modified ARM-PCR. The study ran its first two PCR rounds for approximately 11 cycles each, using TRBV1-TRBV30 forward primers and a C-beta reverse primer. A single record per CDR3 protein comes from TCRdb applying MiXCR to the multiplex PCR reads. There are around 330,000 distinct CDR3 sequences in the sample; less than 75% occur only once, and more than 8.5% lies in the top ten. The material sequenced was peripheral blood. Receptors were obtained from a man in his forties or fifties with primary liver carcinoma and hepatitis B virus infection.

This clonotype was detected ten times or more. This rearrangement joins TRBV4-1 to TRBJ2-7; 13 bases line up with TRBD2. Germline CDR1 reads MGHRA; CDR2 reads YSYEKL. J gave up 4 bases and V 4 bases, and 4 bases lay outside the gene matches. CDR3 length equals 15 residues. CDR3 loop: CASSPGLAGVYEQYF. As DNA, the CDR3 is TGCGCCAGCAGCCCCGGACTAGCGGGAGTATACGAGCAGTACTTC.

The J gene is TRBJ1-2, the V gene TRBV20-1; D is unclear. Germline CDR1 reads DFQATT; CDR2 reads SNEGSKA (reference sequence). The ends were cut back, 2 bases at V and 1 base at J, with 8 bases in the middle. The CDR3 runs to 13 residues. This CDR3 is CSARRASNYGYTF. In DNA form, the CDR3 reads TGCAGTGCTAGAAGGGCGAGTAACTATGGCTACACCTTC.

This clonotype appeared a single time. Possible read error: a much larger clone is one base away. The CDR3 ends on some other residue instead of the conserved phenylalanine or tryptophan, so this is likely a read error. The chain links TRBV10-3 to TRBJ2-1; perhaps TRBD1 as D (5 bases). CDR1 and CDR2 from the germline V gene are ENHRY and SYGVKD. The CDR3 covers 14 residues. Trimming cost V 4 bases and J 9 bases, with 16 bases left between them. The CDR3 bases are TGTGCCATCAGTGGGTCAAACAGGCCCTCTGAGCAGTTCTTA. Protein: CAISGSNRPSEQFL.

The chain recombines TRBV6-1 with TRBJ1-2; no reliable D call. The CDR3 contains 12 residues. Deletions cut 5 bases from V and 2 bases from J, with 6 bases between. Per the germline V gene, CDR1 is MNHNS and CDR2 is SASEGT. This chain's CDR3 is CASSPDNYGYTF. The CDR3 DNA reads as TGTGCCAGCAGTCCAGACAACTATGGCTACACCTTC.

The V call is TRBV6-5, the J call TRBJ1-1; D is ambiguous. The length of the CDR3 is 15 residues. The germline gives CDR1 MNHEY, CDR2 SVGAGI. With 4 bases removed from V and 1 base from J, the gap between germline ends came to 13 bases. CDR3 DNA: TGTGCCAGCAGTTCCCCAGACATGCGGAACACTGAAGCTTTCTTT. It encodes CASSSPDMRNTEAFF.

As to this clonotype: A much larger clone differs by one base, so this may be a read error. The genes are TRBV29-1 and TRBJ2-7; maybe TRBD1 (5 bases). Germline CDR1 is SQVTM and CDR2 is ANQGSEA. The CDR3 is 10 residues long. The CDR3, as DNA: TGCAGCGTTGTACAGGCCGTGCAGCACTTC. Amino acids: CSVVQAVQHF.

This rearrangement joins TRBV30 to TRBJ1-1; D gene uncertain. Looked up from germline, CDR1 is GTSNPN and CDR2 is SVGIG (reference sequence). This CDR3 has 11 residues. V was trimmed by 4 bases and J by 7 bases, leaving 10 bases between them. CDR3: CAWTPLNEAFF. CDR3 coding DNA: TGTGCCTGGACTCCCCTTAATGAAGCTTTCTTT.

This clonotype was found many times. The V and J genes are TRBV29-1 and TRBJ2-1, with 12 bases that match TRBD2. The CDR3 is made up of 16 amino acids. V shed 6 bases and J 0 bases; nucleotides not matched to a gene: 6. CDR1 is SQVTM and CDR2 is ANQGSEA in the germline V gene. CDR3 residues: CSVATLAGGSYNEQFF. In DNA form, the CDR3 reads TGCAGCGTCGCTACACTAGCGGGGGGCTCCTACAATGAGCAGTTCTTC.

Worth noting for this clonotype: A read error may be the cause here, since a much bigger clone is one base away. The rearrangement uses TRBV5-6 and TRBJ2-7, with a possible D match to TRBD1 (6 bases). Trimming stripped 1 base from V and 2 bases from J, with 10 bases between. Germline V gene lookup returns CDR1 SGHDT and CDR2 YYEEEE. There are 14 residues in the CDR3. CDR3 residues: CASSLLQGPYEQYF. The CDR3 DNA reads TGTGCCAGCAGCTTGTTACAGGGCCCCTACGAGCAGTACTTC. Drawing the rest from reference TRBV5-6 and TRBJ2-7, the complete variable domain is DAGVTQSPTHLIKTRGQQVTLRCSPKSGHDTVSWYQQALGQGPQFIFQYYEEEERQRGNFPDRFSGHQFPNYSSELNVNALLLGDSALYLCASSLLQGPYEQYFGPGTRLTVT.

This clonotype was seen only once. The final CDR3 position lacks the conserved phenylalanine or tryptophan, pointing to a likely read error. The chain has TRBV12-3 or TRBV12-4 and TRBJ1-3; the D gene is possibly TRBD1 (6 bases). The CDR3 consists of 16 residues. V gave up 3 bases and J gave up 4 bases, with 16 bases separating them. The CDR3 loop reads CASSFGAGESGNTIYL. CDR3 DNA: TGTGCCAGCAGTTTCGGGGCAGGGGAATCCGGAAACACCATATATCTT.

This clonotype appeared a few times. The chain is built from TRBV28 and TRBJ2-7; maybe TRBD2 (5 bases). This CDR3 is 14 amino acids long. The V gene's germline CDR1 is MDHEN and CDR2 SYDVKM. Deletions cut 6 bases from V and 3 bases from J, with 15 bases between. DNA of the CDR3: TGTGCCAGCAGCCACGGAGGCAGGAGCTACGAGCAGTACTTC. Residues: CASSHGGRSYEQYF.

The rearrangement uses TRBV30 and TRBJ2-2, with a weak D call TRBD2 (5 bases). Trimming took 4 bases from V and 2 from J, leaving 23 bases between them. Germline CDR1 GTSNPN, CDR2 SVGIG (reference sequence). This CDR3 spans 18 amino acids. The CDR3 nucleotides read TGTGCCTGGACTAGCTGGAGATCGATCGTCCACAACACCGGGGAGCTGTTTTTT. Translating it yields CAWTSWRSIVHNTGELFF. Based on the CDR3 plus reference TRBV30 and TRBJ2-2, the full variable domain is SQTIHQWPATLVQPVGSPLSLECTVEGTSNPNLYWYRQAAGRGLQLLFYSVGIGQISSEVPQNLSASRPQDRQFILSSKKLLLSDSGFYLCAWTSWRSIVHNTGELFFGEGSRLTVL.

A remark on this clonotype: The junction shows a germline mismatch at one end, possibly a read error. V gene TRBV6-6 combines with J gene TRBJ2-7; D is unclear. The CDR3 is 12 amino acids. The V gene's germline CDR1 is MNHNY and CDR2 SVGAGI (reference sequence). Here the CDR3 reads CASSYSILEQCF. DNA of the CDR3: TGTGCCAGCAGTTACTCGATTCTGGAGCAGTGCTTC.

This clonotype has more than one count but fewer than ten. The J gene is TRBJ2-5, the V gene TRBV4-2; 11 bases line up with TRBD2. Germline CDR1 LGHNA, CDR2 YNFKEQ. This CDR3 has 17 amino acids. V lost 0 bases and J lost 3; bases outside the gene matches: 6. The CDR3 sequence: CASSQEVAGGPKETQYF. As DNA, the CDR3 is TGTGCCAGCAGCCAAGAAGTAGCGGGAGGGCCGAAAGAGACCCAGTACTTC.

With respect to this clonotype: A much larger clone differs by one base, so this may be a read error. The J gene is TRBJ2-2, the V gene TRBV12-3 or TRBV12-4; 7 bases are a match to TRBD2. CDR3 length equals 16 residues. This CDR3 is CTSSLGAGANTGELFF. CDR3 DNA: TGTACCAGCAGTTTAGGTGCGGGGGCGAACACCGGGGAGCTGTTTTTT.

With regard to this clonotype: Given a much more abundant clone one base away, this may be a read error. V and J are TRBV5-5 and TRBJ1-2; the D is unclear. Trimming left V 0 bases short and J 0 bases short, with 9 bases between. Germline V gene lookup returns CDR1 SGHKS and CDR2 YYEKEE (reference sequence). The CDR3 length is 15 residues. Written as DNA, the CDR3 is TGTGCCAGCAGCTTGGCCAGCCAGGCTAACTATGGCTACACCTTC. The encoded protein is CASSLASQANYGYTF.

The CDR3 DNA follows: TGTGCCAGCAGCCGGGGGAAGCGGGGGATGCACTCCTACGATGTGCAGTTCTTC. It codes for CASSRGKRGMHSYDVQFF. The rearrangement links TRBV5-8 to TRBJ2-1; the match to TRBD2 covers 8 bases. CDR1 is SGHTS and CDR2 is YDEGEE in the germline V gene. There are 18 residues in the CDR3. V was pared by 4 bases and J by 12 bases, with 24 bases of the junction left unmatched. The full variable domain, with the rest looked up from reference TRBV5-8 and TRBJ2-1, is EAGVTQSPTHLIKTRGQQATLRCSPISGHTSVYWYQQALGLGLQFLLWYDEGEERNRGNFPPRFSGRQFPNYSSELNVNALELEDSALYLCASSRGKRGMHSYDVQFFGPGTRLTVL.

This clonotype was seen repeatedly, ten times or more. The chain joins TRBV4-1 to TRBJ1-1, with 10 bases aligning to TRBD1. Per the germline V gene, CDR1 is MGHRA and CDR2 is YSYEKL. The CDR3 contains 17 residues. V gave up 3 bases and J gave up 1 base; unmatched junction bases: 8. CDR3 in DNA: TGCGCCAGCAGCCAGACCAGACAGGGGGCTGGGAACACTGAAGCTTTCTTT. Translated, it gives CASSQTRQGAGNTEAFF.

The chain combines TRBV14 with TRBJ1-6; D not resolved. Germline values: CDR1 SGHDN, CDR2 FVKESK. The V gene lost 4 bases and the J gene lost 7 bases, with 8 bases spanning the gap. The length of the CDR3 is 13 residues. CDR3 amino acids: CASSPQVNSPLHF. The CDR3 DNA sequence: TGTGCCAGCAGCCCTCAAGTGAATTCACCCCTCCACTTT.

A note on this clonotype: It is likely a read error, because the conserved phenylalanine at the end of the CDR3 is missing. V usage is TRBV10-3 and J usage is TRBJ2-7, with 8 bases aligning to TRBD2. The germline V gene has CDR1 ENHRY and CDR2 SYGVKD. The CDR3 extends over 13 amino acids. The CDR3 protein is CAISGTSSYEQYS. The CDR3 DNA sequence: TGTGCCATCAGTGGGACTAGCTCCTATGAGCAGTACTCC.

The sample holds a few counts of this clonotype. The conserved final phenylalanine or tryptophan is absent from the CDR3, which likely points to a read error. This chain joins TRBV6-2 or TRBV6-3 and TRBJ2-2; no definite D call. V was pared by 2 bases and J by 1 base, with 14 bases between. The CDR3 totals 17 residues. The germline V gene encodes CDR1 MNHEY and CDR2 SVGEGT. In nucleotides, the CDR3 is TGTGCCAGCAGTTACCCAACCATTCTACAGAACACCGGGGAGCTGTTTCTT. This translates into CASSYPTILQNTGELFL.

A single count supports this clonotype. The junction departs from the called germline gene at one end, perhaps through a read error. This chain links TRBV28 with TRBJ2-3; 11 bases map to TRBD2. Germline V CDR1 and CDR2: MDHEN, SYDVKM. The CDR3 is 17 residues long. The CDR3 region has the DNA TGTGCCAGCAATTTAGGTGGGGCTAGCGGGAGGATAGATACGCACTATTTT. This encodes CASNLGGASGRIDTHYF.

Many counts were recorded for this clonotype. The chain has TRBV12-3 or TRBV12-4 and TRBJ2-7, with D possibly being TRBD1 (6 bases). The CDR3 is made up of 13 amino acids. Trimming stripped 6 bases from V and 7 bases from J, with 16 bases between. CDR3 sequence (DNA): TGTGCCAGCAGAGGCTCAGGGGTGGAGGAGCAGTACTTC. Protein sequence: CASRGSGVEEQYF.

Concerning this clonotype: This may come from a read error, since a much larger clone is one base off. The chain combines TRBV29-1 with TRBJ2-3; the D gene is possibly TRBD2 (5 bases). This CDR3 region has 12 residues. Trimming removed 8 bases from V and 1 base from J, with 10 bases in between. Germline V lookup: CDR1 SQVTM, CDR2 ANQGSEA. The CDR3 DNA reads TGCAGCTCCGGAGCGGGCACAGATACGCAGTATTTT. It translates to CSSGAGTDTQYF.

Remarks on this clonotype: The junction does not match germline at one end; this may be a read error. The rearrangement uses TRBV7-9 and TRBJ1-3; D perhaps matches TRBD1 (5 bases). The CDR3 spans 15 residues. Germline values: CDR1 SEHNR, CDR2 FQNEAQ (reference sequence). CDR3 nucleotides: TGTGCCAGCAGCCGGGACTCGAGCTCTGGAAACACCATACATTTT. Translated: CASSRDSSSGNTIHF.

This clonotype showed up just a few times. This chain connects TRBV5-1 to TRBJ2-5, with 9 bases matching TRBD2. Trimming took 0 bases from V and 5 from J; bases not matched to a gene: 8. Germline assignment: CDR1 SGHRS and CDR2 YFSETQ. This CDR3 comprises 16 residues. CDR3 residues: CASSLEGGRAGETQYF. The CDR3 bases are TGCGCCAGCAGCTTGGAGGGCGGGAGGGCCGGCGAGACCCAGTACTTC. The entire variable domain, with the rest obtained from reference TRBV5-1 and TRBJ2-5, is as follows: KAGVTQTPRYLIKTRGQQVTLSCSPISGHRSVSWYQQTPGQGLQFLFEYFSETQRNKGNFPGRFSGRQFSNSRSEMNVSTLELGDSALYLCASSLEGGRAGETQYFGPGTRLLVL.

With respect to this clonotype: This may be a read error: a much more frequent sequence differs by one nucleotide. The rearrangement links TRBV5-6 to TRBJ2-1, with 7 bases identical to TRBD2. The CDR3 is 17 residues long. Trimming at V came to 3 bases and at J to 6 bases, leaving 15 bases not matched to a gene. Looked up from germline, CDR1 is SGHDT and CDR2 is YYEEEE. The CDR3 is CASSSRVSSGPTNEQFF. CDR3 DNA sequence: TGTGCCAGCAGCTCGCGGGTCTCTAGCGGTCCTACCAATGAGCAGTTCTTC.